The T cell receptor (beta chain) under discussion was sequenced for a study of T-cell reconstitution after alpha-beta-depleted transplantation in children. The study's findings and limits: As was reported, about two months after transplant, alpha-beta T cells came from several hundred expanded graft clones. Surviving recipient T cells and intrathymic progenitors accounted for some patients' high TCRbeta diversity at day 60. One year post-transplant, T-cell counts and diversity were largely derived from T cells produced anew.

As to this clonotype: Its matching antigen is unknown.

Using unique molecular identifiers, the investigators prepared the TCRbeta library. TCRdb recomputed calls from the PCR reads with MiXCR, one row per CDR3 protein. This sample yields some 220,000 distinct CDR3 sequences, of which 11% are seen a single time; under 30% belongs to the top ten. This clonotype was sampled from a child under two years old with acute myeloid leukemia, due to receive a stem cell transplant. Source: PBMCs, taken before TCRalphabeta/CD19-depleted stem cell transplant.

The CDR3 nucleotides are TGCAGCTTCATTGGGGCCGCAACTAATGAAAAACTGTTTTTT. It yields the protein CSFIGAATNEKLFF. This chain joins TRBV29-1 and TRBJ1-4; D may be TRBD1 (5 bases). CDR1 is SQVTM, CDR2 ANQGSEA, per germline. The V and J ends lost 8 bases and 0 bases respectively, with 13 bases between them. The CDR3 has 14 amino acids. The variable domain in full, completed from reference TRBV29-1 and TRBJ1-4, reads SAVISQKPSRDICQRGTSLTIQCQVDSQVTMMFWYRQQPGQSLTLIATANQGSEATYESGFVIDKFPISRPNLTFSTLTVSNMSPEDSSIYLCSFIGAATNEKLFFGSGTQLSVL.